This T cell receptor beta chain was sequenced in a study of OX40 agonist ivuxolimab in advanced cancers. Study background: Patients were 82.7% male with ages about 23 to 90, mean 60. Findings and caveats of the study: Expanded clones belonging to CD8+ T cells outnumbered, on average, those of CD4+.

Sequencing used immunoSEQ multiplex PCR; TCRdb keeps in-frame clones, though not all of them. This table holds roughly 76,000 clones, 88% found once. From germline, CDR1 is SNHLY and CDR2 FYNNEI. The V segment lost 7 bases and the J segment 2 bases; nucleotides outside the gene matches: 2. This CDR3 region has 14 residues. In the case of this clone: The antigen is not known.

The clonotype comes from an adult with an advanced solid tumor such as melanoma, head and neck, liver or kidney cancer. The chain joins TRBV2 to TRBJ2-6; 7 bases are shared with TRBD2. Sequenced material: CD4+ or CD8+ T cells sorted from blood, taken in a trial of the OX40 agonist ivuxolimab. In DNA form, the CDR3 reads TGTGCCAGCATGGGGGGGGCTGGGGCCAACGTCCTGACTTTC. Protein sequence: CASMGGAGANVLTF.